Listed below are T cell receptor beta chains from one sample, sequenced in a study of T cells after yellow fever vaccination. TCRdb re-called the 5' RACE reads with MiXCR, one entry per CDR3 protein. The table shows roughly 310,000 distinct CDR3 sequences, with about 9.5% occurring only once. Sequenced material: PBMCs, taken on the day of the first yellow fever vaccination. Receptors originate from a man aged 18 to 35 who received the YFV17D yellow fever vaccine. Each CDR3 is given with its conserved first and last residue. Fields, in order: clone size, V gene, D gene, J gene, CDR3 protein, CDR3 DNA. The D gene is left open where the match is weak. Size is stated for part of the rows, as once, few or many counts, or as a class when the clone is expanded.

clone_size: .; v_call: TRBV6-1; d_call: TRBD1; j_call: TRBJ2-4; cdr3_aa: CASSPRHRDRTNIQYF; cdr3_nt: TGTGCCAGCAGTCCCCGCCACCGGGACAGGACAAACATTCAGTACTTC
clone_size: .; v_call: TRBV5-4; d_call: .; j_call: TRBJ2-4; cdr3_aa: CASSSPSATKNIQYF; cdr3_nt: TGTGCCAGCAGCTCACCATCTGCAACCAAAAACATTCAGTACTTC
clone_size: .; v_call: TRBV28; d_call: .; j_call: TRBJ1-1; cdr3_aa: CASSPHAGLNTEAFF; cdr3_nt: TGTGCCAGCAGTCCACATGCGGGGTTGAACACTGAAGCTTTCTTT
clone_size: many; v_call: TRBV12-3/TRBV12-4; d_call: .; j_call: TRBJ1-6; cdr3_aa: CASSRGGGDSPLHF; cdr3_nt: TGTGCCAGCAGTCGAGGGGGTGGAGATTCACCCCTCCACTTT
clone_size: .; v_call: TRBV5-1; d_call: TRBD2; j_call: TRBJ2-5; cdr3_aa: CASNIGTSEETQYF; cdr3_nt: TGCGCCAGCAACATCGGGACTAGCGAGGAGACCCAGTACTTC
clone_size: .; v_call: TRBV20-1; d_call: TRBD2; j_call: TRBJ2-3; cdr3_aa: CSASSVPGLAGGSTDTQYF; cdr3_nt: TGCAGTGCTAGTTCGGTTCCGGGACTAGCGGGGGGTAGCACAGATACGCAGTATTTT
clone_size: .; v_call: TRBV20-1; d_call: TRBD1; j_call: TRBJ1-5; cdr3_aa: CSAWGQTFNQPQHF; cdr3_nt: TGCAGTGCTTGGGGACAGACCTTCAATCAGCCCCAGCATTTT
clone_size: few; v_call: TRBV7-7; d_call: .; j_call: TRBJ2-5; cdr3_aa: CASSTPDRETQYF; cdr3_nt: TGTGCTAGCAGTACACCCGACAGGGAGACCCAGTACTTC
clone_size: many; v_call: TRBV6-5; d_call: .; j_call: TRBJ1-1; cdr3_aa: CASSYWSILNTEAFF; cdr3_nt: TGTGCCAGCAGTTACTGGTCGATCTTGAACACTGAAGCTTTCTTT
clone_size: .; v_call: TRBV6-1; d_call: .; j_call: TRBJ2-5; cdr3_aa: CASSKVGSVLETQYF; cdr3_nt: TGTGCCAGCAGCAAAGTGGGCAGTGTCCTAGAGACCCAGTACTTC
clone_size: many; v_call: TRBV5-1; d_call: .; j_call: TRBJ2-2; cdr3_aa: CASSMIGGPNTGELFF; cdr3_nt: TGCGCCAGCAGCATGATCGGGGGCCCGAACACCGGGGAGCTGTTTTTT
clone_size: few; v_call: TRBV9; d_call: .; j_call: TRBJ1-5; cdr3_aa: CASSEGGGVNQPQHF; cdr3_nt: TGTGCCAGCAGCGAGGGAGGTGGGGTTAATCAGCCCCAGCATTTT
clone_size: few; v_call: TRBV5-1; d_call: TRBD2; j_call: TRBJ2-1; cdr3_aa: CASRGGRAGGRSTNEQFF; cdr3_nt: TGCGCCAGCAGAGGCGGCCGAGCGGGGGGGAGATCGACGAATGAGCAGTTCTTC
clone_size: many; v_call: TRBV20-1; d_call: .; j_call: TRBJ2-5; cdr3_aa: CSAREALDQETQYF; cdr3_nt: TGCAGTGCTAGGGAAGCTTTAGACCAAGAGACCCAGTACTTC
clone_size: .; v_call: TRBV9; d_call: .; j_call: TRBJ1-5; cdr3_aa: CASSVTGGGSNQPQHF; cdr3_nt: TGTGCCAGCAGCGTAACTGGGGGGGGAAGCAATCAGCCCCAGCATTTT
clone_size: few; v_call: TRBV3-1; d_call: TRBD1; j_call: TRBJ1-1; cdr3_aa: CASSPTQGAKTEAFF; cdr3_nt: TGTGCCAGCAGCCCCACGCAGGGGGCCAAAACTGAAGCTTTCTTT
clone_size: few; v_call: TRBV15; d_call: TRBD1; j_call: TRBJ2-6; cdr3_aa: CATSGGGTGANVLTF; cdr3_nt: TGTGCCACCAGCGGCGGCGGGACAGGCGCCAACGTCCTGACTTTC
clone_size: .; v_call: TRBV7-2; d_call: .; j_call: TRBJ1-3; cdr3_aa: CASSFGTFSGNTIYF; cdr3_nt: TGTGCCAGCAGCTTTGGGACTTTCTCTGGAAACACCATATATTTT
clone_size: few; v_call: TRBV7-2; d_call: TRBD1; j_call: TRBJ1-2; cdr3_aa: CASSLGTGGGDYGYTF; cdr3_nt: TGTGCCAGCAGCCTCGGGACAGGGGGCGGTGACTATGGCTACACCTTC
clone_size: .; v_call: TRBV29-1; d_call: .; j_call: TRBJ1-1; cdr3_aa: CSVDSVNTEAFF; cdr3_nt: TGCAGCGTTGACAGTGTGAACACTGAAGCTTTCTTT
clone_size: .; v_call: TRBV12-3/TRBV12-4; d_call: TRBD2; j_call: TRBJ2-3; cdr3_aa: CASRRNPGGLTDTQYF; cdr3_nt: TGTGCCAGCAGACGCAATCCGGGGGGGCTCACAGATACGCAGTATTTT
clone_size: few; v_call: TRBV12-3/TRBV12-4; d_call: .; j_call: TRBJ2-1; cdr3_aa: CASSSSPGDSYNEQFF; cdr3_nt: TGTGCCAGCAGTTCATCTCCCGGGGATTCCTACAATGAGCAGTTCTTC
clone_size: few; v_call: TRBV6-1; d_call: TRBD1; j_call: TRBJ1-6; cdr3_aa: CASRGQGYNSPLHF; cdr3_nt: TGTGCCAGCAGAGGACAGGGTTATAATTCACCCCTCCACTTT
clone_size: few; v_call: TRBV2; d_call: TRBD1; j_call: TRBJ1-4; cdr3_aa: CASRGPGTGGGEKLFF; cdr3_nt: TGTGCCAGCAGGGGTCCCGGGACAGGGGGAGGAGAAAAACTGTTTTTT